This TCR beta chain was obtained from a study of T-cell memory formation after mild COVID-19 (dated by TCRdb to the early 2020s). Notes on the research overall: TCR sequence clusters from the two donors were found to be largely donor specific. In a couple of donors, T-cell clones that expanded and contracted after mild COVID-19 were tracked by sequencing TCRalpha and TCRbeta repertoires over time. The cohort comprised two young, previously healthy adult volunteers, one female and one male.

Here is what the overall study found, with its caveats: Only a couple of mild cases were covered in the study, and larger cohorts including severe cases with pre-infection samples were considered necessary. The detection of some responding clones in pre-infection memory suggests that pre-existing cross-reactive memory T cells joined the SARS-CoV-2 response. SARS-CoV-2 specificity of the second-wave clones peaking on day 37 was not confirmed. From day 15 to 85, contracting clones showed balanced CD4/CD8 phenotypes, whereas a second wave of clones that expanded from day 15 to 37 leaned towards CD4+. Contracting CD4+ clones were located mainly in the CM and EM memory subsets, whereas CD8+ clones were found to be enriched in EMRA.

Reads for this sample came from an Illumina NovaSeq 6000. cDNA libraries for TCRalpha and TCRbeta were prepared by 5'RACE using constant-segment primers, with sample barcodes and unique molecular identifiers added. RNA was extracted from every sample with Trizol reagent. The libraries were amplified in two PCR steps, and the second step added a second sample barcode and Illumina TruSeq adapters. Sequencing of the libraries was done on an Illumina NovaSeq, producing 2 x 150 bp paired-end reads. The study's own analysis went as follows. With migec v1.2.7, reads were demultiplexed and then collapsed into UMI-guided consensus sequences. Using mixcr v2.1.11, UMI consensuses were aligned to TRA and TRB V and J templates and then assembled into clonotypes. A clonotype was counted as expanded or contracted only when both edgeR and NoisET called the clonotype significant, with the noise models trained on biological replicates. edgeR calls used a false discovery rate-adjusted p below 0.01 and a log2 fold-change threshold of 1. PCA with hierarchical clustering of max-normalized trajectories of the 1000 most abundant clonotypes was used as exploratory dynamics analysis. The CD4 or CD8 phenotype of responding clones was assigned using the separately sequenced CD4+ and CD8+ repertoires. Clones were called with MiXCR by TCRdb after fastp trimmed the public reads at Q25, and only in-frame beta chains were retained. Rows with one shared CDR3 protein collapse into an entry with the most common genes and DNA. TCRdb, not the authors, supplied the V and J calls. The sample table lists about 140,000 distinct CDR3 sequences, about 14% of them with a count of one. The ten largest make up roughly an eighth of the sample.

This clonotype has more than one count but fewer than ten. This clone's antigen is unknown. No qualities accompany the bases; no much larger clone lies one base away. V and J are truncated by 4 bases and 7 bases respectively, leaving an intervening sequence of 20 bases. The CDR3 starts with the cysteine, ends with the phenylalanine, and has 16 residues. Kept here is only the CDR3 DNA, which spans 48 bases and is read in frame from base 1. PBMCs were isolated by Ficoll-Paque density gradient centrifugation. Sequencing input: PBMCs or a T cell subset sorted from them (not recorded which). The chain was built from TRBV12-3 or TRBV12-4 and TRBJ2-1; the D region is possibly TRBD1 or TRBD2, each matching across 7 bases. The sequence was obtained from an adult woman who had mild COVID-19 (a few samples of this study predate the infection). The sample titles of this study are shuffled in the database, so cell type and time point are left out; the donor was told from shared clones. In nucleotides, the sequence is TGTGCCAGCAGTTCACAGACAGGGAGGGATTCAAATGAGCAGTTCTTC. Translated, this gives CASSSQTGRDSNEQFF.